This TCR beta chain was recovered during a study of regulatory T cells in long-lasting Graves disease. Study in general: Less than 3 months of antithyroid drugs had been taken by newly diagnosed Graves' patients.

Study-level findings and limits: Relative to newly diagnosed Graves' patients, persistent ones had lower TCR diversity.

Many counts were recorded for this clonotype. Its antigen is undetermined. Assembly of TCR beta libraries relied on iRepertoire HTBI primers together with Arm-PCR of CDR3 regions. TCRdb redid the calling of the multiplex PCR reads with MiXCR, one entry per CDR3 protein. Here the sample spans approximately 460,000 distinct CDR3 sequences, over 15% being singletons. Time point defined: newly diagnosed GD, antithyroid drugs for less than 3 months. The TCR library was prepared using RNA isolated from PBMCs. Patient provenance is recorded as an endocrinology department in Xi'an, China. The same sample was also studied in work on T cells in Graves' hyperthyroidism and ophthalmopathy. Turning to that study: Most clonotypes expanded in thyroid above 0.001 were likewise present in blood.

The TCR sequence derives from a woman in her twenties or thirties with Graves disease. The sample in question was peripheral blood mononuclear cells (PBMCs), obtained at new diagnosis, from a patient treated with antithyroid drugs.

The CDR3 here is CASSFTGRNTEAFF. CDR3 coding DNA: TGTGCCAGCAGCTTTACAGGAAGGAACACTGAAGCTTTCTTT. The chain links TRBV7-2 to TRBJ1-1; tentatively, D is TRBD1 (5 bases). The CDR3 loop spans 14 amino acids. V was trimmed by 3 bases and J by 1 base, leaving 9 bases between them. Germline CDR1 and CDR2: SGHTA and FQGNSA.